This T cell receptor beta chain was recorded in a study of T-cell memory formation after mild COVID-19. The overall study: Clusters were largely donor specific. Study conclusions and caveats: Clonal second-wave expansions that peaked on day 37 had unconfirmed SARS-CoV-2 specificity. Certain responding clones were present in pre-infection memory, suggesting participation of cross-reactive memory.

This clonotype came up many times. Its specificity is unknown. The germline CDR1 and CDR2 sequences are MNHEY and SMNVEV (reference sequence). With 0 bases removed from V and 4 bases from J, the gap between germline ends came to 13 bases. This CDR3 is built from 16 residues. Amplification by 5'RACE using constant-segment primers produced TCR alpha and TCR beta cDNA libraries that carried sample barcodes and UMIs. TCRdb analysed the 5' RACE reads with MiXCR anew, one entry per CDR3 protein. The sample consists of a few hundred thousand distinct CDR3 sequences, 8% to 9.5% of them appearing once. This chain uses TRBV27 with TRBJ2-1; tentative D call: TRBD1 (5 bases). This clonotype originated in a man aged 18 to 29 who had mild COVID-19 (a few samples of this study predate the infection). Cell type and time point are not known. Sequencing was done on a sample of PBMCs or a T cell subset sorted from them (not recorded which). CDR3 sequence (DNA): TGTGCCAGCAGTTTATCGCCCGGACAAGGATACAATGAGCAGTTCTTC. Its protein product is CASSLSPGQGYNEQFF.